This T cell receptor (beta chain) is from a study of shared clonotypes between healthy human individuals. The authors ran the assay at deep level. What was sequenced on ten immunoSEQ deep assay plates was unsorted PBMC DNA. Authors' analysis steps: Filtering of immunoSEQ junctional sequences could not match full-length read filtering. The table came from immunoSEQ multiplex PCR; TCRdb's copy has only in-frame clones and leaves some out. The D gene and trimming were derived from the DNA, and the V and J assignments and clone size from that table. The sample lists roughly 450,000 clones; 79% were seen once. The V gene's germline CDR1 is MNHEY and CDR2 SMNVEV (reference sequence). This CDR3 spans 17 amino acids. Unmatched junction bases numbered 10, after V lost 6 bases and J lost 2 bases.

The TCR originated in a woman in her thirties or forties in good health. Some clones in this sample may be carry-over from other donors' samples. Sample: PBMCs. The chain combines TRBV27 with TRBJ2-1, with TRBD1 identical over 10 bases. The CDR3 DNA reads as TGTGCCAGCAGATCAATACCGGGACAGGGGACCTACAATGAGCAGTTCTTC. This codes for CASRSIPGQGTYNEQFF.